Reported below is one T cell receptor beta chain. Its specificity is not known. Profiling relied on immunoSEQ multiplex PCR, and the TCRdb table lists in-frame clones only, not all of them. There are roughly 120,000 clones in the sample; about 89% occur only once, and approximately 4.2% lies in the top ten. This sample stems from a study of T cell responses to AZD1222 COVID-19 vaccine. Study background: Investigators merged groups given second doses at roughly 4 or roughly 12 weeks. Overall study results and limits: Repertoire sampling was restricted to post-peak T cell response timepoints. Only 5 to 7 AZD1222 recipients tested seropositive at baseline.

This CDR3 has 14 amino acids. From germline, CDR1 is GTSNPN and CDR2 SVGIG (reference sequence). Trimming removed 6 bases at V and 0 bases at J, with 12 bases between. The material sequenced was peripheral blood, taken on day 0 of AZD1222 vaccination. The receptor was derived from an adult in good health. The genes are TRBV30 and TRBJ1-3; D unclear. This CDR3 is CACPGVSSGNTIYF. The CDR3 DNA sequence: TGTGCCTGCCCCGGGGTCAGCTCTGGAAACACCATATATTTT.